These T cell receptor beta chains were read from a single sample in a study of blood T cell repertoires in COVID-19. Measured with immunoSEQ multiplex PCR; TCRdb has only the in-frame clones, and not every one. The sample consists of 200,000 to 300,000 clones, approximately 85% of them appearing once. The specimen sequenced was peripheral blood. Every receptor here comes from a woman aged 55-75 years with active or convalescent COVID-19. Each CDR3 is given with its conserved first and last residue. D genes are given only for firm matches. Rows give clone size only sometimes, using once, few, many, or a class for an expanded clone.

J gene | D gene | V gene | clone size | CDR3 protein | CDR3 DNA
TRBJ1-1 | TRBD1 | TRBV29-1 | - | CSGQQGVSEAFF | TGCAGCGGCCAACAGGGGGTATCTGAAGCTTTCTTT
TRBJ2-5 | TRBD2 | TRBV11-3 | once | CASSDRLAGSRETQYF | TGTGCCAGCAGCGATAGACTAGCGGGGTCTCGAGAGACCCAGTACTTC
TRBJ1-6 | - | TRBV30 | - | CAWSLNNSPLHF | TGTGCCTGGTCGCTAAATAATTCACCCCTCCACTTT
TRBJ1-1 | - | TRBV19 | - | CASKIGWSGDTEAFF | TGTGCCAGTAAGATAGGTTGGTCAGGTGACACTGAAGCTTTCTTT
TRBJ1-6 | TRBD1 | TRBV6-5 | - | CASLRTGEGAPLHF | TGTGCCAGTCTCCGGACAGGGGAAGGGGCACCCCTCCACTTT
TRBJ2-1 | TRBD1 | TRBV7-9 | - | CASSMTGQVDNEQFF | TGTGCCAGCAGCATGACAGGGCAAGTGGACAATGAGCAGTTCTTC
TRBJ1-1 | TRBD1 | TRBV12-3/TRBV12-4 | - | CASSRTGHTEAFF | TGTGCCAGCAGTCGGACAGGCCACACTGAAGCTTTCTTT
TRBJ2-7 | - | TRBV2 | - | CASSRTATYEQYF | TGTGCCAGCAGCAGGACAGCCACCTACGAGCAGTACTTC
TRBJ2-5 | - | TRBV3-1/TRBV3-2 | once | CASSHYGQGSRQETQYF | TGTGCCAGCAGCCATTATGGTCAGGGAAGCCGCCAAGAGACCCAGTACTTC
TRBJ2-2 | - | TRBV3-1/TRBV3-2 | - | CASRPMGAGELFF | TGTGCCAGCCGACCGATGGGCGCCGGGGAGCTGTTTTTT
TRBJ1-1 | TRBD1 | TRBV6-1 | - | CASSQALTGAAFF | TGTGCCAGCAGTCAAGCCCTGACAGGGGCAGCTTTCTTT
TRBJ1-1 | - | TRBV12-3/TRBV12-4 | once | CASSLYLNTEAFF | TGTGCCAGCAGTCTTTACTTGAACACTGAAGCTTTCTTT
TRBJ2-3 | TRBD2 | TRBV7-2 | - | CASSLAGLATDTQYF | TGTGCCAGCAGCTTAGCGGGACTAGCAACAGATACGCAGTATTTT
TRBJ2-3 | TRBD1 | TRBV2 | - | CAGTGEDTQYF | TGTGCCGGGACAGGGGAAGATACGCAGTATTTT
TRBJ1-1 | - | TRBV4-3 | few | CASSQSETNTEAFF | TGCGCCAGCAGCCAAAGCGAGACGAACACTGAAGCTTTCTTT
TRBJ2-3 | - | TRBV30 | - | CAWGMGLSDTQYF | TGTGCCTGGGGTATGGGACTCTCAGATACGCAGTATTTT